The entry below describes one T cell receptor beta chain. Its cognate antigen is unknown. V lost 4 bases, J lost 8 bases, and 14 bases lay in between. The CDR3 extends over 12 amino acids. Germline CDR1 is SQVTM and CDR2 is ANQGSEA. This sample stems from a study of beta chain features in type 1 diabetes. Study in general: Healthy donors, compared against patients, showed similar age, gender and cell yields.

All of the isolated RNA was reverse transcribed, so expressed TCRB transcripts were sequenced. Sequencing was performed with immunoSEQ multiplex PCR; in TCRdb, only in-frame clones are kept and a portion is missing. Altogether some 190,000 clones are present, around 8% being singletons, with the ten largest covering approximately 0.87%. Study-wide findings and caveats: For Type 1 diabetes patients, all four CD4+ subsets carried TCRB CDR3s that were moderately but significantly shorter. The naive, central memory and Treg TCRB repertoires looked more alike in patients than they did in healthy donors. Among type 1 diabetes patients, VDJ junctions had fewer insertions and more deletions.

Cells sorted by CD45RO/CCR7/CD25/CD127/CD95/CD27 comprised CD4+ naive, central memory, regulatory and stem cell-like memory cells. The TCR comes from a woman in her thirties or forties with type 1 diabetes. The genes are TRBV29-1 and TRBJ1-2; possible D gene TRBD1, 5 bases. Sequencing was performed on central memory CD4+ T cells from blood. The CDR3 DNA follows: TGCAGCGTTGTTTTGGGGCGCATAGGCTACACCTTC. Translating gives CSVVLGRIGYTF.